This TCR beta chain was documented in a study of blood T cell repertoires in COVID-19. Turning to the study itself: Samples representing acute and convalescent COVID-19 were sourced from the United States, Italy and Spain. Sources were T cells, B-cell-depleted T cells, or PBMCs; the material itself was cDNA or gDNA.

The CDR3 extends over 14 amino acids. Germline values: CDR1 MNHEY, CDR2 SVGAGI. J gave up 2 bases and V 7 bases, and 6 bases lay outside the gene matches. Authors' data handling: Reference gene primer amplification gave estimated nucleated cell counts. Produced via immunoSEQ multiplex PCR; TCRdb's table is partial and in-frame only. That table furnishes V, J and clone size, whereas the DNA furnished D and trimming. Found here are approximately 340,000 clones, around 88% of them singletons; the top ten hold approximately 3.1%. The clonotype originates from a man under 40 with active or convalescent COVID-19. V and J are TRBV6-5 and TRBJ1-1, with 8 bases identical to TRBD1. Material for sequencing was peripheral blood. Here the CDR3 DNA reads TGTGCCAGCATCCCTGACAGGGGTAACACTGAAGCTTTCTTT. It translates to CASIPDRGNTEAFF.